The next 27 T cell receptor beta chains were all read from a single sample in a study of blood T cell repertoires in COVID-19 (dated by TCRdb to 2018 to 2020). The library was built by means of the immunoSEQ multiplex PCR assay. In TCRdb, the immuneACCESS table is reduced to in-frame sequences with V and J assigned. These tables do not hold every clone; where another copy was compared, an unresolved V gene accounts for under half, and the others remain unexplained. The sample table contains 95,000 to 110,000 clones; only one count was recorded for roughly 80% of them. About 3.3% of the sample rests with the top ten. The sample was peripheral blood. These receptors were taken from an elderly woman with active or convalescent COVID-19.

This chain links TRBV6-5 with TRBJ1-4; 10 bases fit TRBD1. Germline CDR1 reads MNHEY; CDR2 reads SVGAGI. The CDR3 spans 14 residues. V lost 11 bases, J lost 3 bases, and 6 bases stayed unmatched. The CDR3 sequence is CAAGQGGSNEKLFF. The CDR3 bases are TGTGCCGCAGGACAGGGGGGATCTAATGAAAAACTGTTTTTT.

The chain uses TRBV4-1 and TRBJ1-2; 8 nucleotides line up with TRBD1. The CDR3 is 17 amino acids. Looked up from germline, CDR1 is MGHRA and CDR2 is YSYEKL. V was clipped by 0 bases and J by 4 bases; unmatched bases: 10. CDR3 in amino acids: CASSQDPGTGFSYGYTF. CDR3 in DNA: TGCGCCAGCAGCCAAGACCCGGGGACAGGCTTTAGCTATGGCTACACCTTC.

This chain joins TRBV29-1 and TRBJ1-1; D remains unclear. The CDR3 is 10 residues long. CDR1 is SQVTM and CDR2 is ANQGSEA in the germline V gene. The V end lost 4 bases, the J end lost 4 bases, and 4 bases lay between the germline ends. The CDR3 coding sequence is TGCAGCGTTGCGAGCACTGAAGCTTTCTTT. Its translation is CSVASTEAFF.

The V gene is TRBV20-1, the J gene TRBJ2-5; D gene ambiguous. With 2 bases removed from V and 5 bases from J, the gap between germline ends came to 6 bases. The CDR3 totals 11 residues. The germline V gene encodes CDR1 DFQATT and CDR2 SNEGSKA (reference sequence). CDR3 DNA: TGCAGTGCTAGACAAGCGGAGACCCAGTACTTC. Translating gives CSARQAETQYF.

This clone was seen just once. The genes are TRBV7-3 and TRBJ2-2, with 9 bases that match TRBD2. Trimming removed 5 bases from V and 0 bases from J; junction bases left unmatched: 4. Per the germline V gene, CDR1 is SGHTA and CDR2 is FQGTGA. The CDR3 consists of 16 residues. CDR3 in amino acids: CASSPGLASNTGELFF. CDR3 bases: TGTGCCAGCAGCCCGGGACTAGCCTCGAACACCGGGGAGCTGTTTTTT.

V gene TRBV7-2 combines with J gene TRBJ2-3; tentative D call: TRBD2 (6 bases). The germline gives CDR1 SGHTA, CDR2 FQGNSA. The CDR3 loop spans 16 amino acids. V gave up 5 bases and J gave up 0 bases, with 15 bases separating them. In nucleotides, the CDR3 is TGTGCCAGCAGCCATTTAGCGGAAACTAGCACAGATACGCAGTATTTT. Translated, it gives CASSHLAETSTDTQYF.

The J gene is TRBJ2-5, the V gene TRBV9; 8 bases map to TRBD1. CDR1 is SGDLS and CDR2 is YYNGEE in the germline V gene. V shed 4 bases, J shed 1 base, and the junction held 6 bases outside the gene matches. This CDR3 spans 15 amino acids. CDR3 amino acids: CASSPRTGPQETQYF. The CDR3 coding sequence is TGTGCCAGCAGCCCCCGGACAGGGCCCCAAGAGACCCAGTACTTC.

The chain links TRBV20-1 to TRBJ2-3; D may be TRBD2 (5 bases). Deletions cut 5 bases from V and 5 bases from J, with 8 bases between. CDR3 size: 11 residues. Germline CDR1 DFQATT, CDR2 SNEGSKA (reference sequence). CDR3 amino acids: CSAWTGDTQYF. DNA for the CDR3: TGCAGTGCTTGGACTGGAGATACGCAGTATTTT.

The chain couples TRBV12-1 to TRBJ2-3; TRBD2 is taken as the D call from the table, unchecked against the DNA. TRBV12-1 is annotated as a pseudogene. The CDR3 length is 20 residues. The DNA for the CDR3 is TGTGCCAGCGGCAACCAAGGGACTAGCGGGACTTCGGGGGGCACAGATACGCAGTATTTT. It translates to CASGNQGTSGTSGGTDTQYF.

The chain carries TRBV3-1 (or the pseudogene TRBV3-2) and TRBJ2-7; TRBD2 might be the D (6 bases). V shed 3 bases and J shed 12 bases, with 24 bases lying between them. Germline CDR1 LGHDT, CDR2 YNNKEL (reference sequence). The CDR3 extends over 15 amino acids. The CDR3 loop is CASSHGSGAVISPYF. The CDR3 nucleotides are TGTGCCAGCAGCCACGGGTCGGGAGCCGTGATTAGCCCGTACTTC.

CDR3 in DNA: TGTGCCAGCATCGGTCTCCAGGGCTATGGCTACACCTTC. Protein: CASIGLQGYGYTF. The chain uses TRBV28 and TRBJ1-2, with D tentatively TRBD1 (5 bases). Germline CDR1 is MDHEN and CDR2 is SYDVKM. The CDR3 runs 13 residues. V dropped 7 bases and J dropped 4 bases, with 13 bases sitting between them.

The rearrangement joins TRBV6-5 to TRBJ1-4; D may be TRBD1 (5 bases). Trimming took off 9 bases at V and 14 bases at J, with 22 bases between the two ends. Germline CDR1 and CDR2: MNHEY and SVGAGI. The CDR3 length is 13 residues. The CDR3 bases are TGTGCCAGTGCCCTCGACAGTTCAAATTTGCTGTTTTTT. Translated, it gives CASALDSSNLLFF.

CDR3 nucleotide sequence: TGTGCCACCAGTCTAGCGGGAGTTTCTACCGGGGAGCTGTTTTTT. Translation gives CATSLAGVSTGELFF. The rearrangement links TRBV24-1 to TRBJ2-2; 10 positions agree with TRBD2. Trimming removed 6 bases from V and 5 bases from J; junction bases left unmatched: 5. Germline V lookup: CDR1 KGHDR, CDR2 SFDVKD. This CDR3 contains 15 residues.

This sequence joins TRBV4-3 and TRBJ1-2, with D possibly TRBD1 on 6 matching bases. The CDR3 sequence is 15 residues long. Germline assignment: CDR1 LGHNA and CDR2 YSLEER. V shed 0 bases and J shed 1 base, with 9 bases lying between them. The CDR3 region has the DNA TGCGCCAGCAGCCAAGATGGCAGGGGTAACTATGGCTACACCTTC. This translates into CASSQDGRGNYGYTF.

The chain couples TRBV28 to TRBJ1-2; no definite D call. This CDR3 has 12 amino acids. V was trimmed by 6 bases and J by 7 bases, leaving 12 bases between them. Looked up from germline, CDR1 is MDHEN and CDR2 is SYDVKM. The CDR3 sequence: CASSTTGAGYTF. DNA for the CDR3: TGTGCCAGCAGCACAACCGGAGCTGGCTACACCTTC.

The gene calls are TRBV2 and TRBJ2-6; TRBD2 might be the D (5 bases). Trimming took off 8 bases at V and 0 bases at J, with 8 bases between the two ends. The CDR3 has 14 residues. Germline values: CDR1 SNHLY, CDR2 FYNNEI. CDR3 DNA: TGTGCCAGCGGACTGGGCTCTGGGGCCAACGTCCTGACTTTC. Its translation is CASGLGSGANVLTF.

V is TRBV28 and J is TRBJ2-5, with D unresolved. There are 12 residues in the CDR3. The germline CDR1 and CDR2 sequences are MDHEN and SYDVKM. The V end was cut by 6 bases, the J end by 5 bases, with 10 bases between. The CDR3 region is CASRLSDETQYF. The CDR3 DNA follows: TGTGCCAGCAGGCTCAGCGATGAGACCCAGTACTTC.

This clone was recorded a few times. The J gene is TRBJ1-2, the V gene TRBV14; 8 bases are a match to TRBD1. Germline-derived CDR1 and CDR2 are SGHDN and FVKESK. The junction had 8 bases not matched to a gene; V was cut back by 4 bases and J by 7 bases. There are 14 residues in the CDR3. The CDR3 here is CASSLAGQGSGYTF. CDR3 sequence (DNA): TGTGCCAGCAGCCTCGCCGGACAGGGAAGTGGCTACACCTTC.

This chain connects TRBV28 to TRBJ2-1; TRBD2 agrees at 8 bases. The junction had 9 bases not matched to a gene; V was cut back by 7 bases and J by 4 bases. Germline-derived CDR1 and CDR2 are MDHEN and SYDVKM. There are 15 residues in the CDR3. The CDR3 sequence: CASTLKRELYNEQFF. DNA of the CDR3: TGTGCCAGCACTTTGAAGCGGGAGCTTTACAATGAGCAGTTCTTC. The full variable domain, with the rest looked up from reference TRBV28 and TRBJ2-1, is DVKVTQSSRYLVKRTGEKVFLECVQDMDHENMFWYRQDPGLGLRLIYFSYDVKMKEKGDIPEGYSVSREKKERFSLILESASTNQTSMYLCASTLKRELYNEQFFGPGTRLTVL.

This clone was seen once. J is TRBJ1-5 and V is TRBV6-7, with D possibly being TRBD1 (6 bases). TRBV6-7 is treated as an ORF (open reading frame) with a function not yet certain. With 3 bases removed from V and 4 bases from J, the gap between germline ends came to 31 bases. The CDR3 has 21 residues. The CDR3 nucleotides are TGTGCCAGCAGTTATGGAACACCGGGATATTCCATAGGGGACATAAATCAGCCCCAGCATTTT. It is translated as CASSYGTPGYSIGDINQPQHF.

The chain recombines TRBV11-2 with TRBJ1-2, with 7 bases aligning to TRBD1. Germline loops: CDR1 SGHAT, CDR2 FQNNGV. Trimming cost V 5 bases and J 2 bases; bases outside gene matches: 14. CDR3 size: 17 residues. The CDR3 here is CASSPRGLQKLNYGYTF. The CDR3 bases are TGTGCCAGCAGCCCGAGGGGGCTACAGAAACTCAACTATGGCTACACCTTC.

This clone was detected a few times. The chain is built from TRBV24-1 and TRBJ2-7; no reliable D call. Germline V gene sequence: CDR1 KGHDR, CDR2 SFDVKD. This CDR3 comprises 10 residues. V was pared by 11 bases and J by 3 bases, with 7 bases between. CDR3 sequence (DNA): TGTGCCATTCTAGTCTACGAGCAGTACTTC. Its protein product is CAILVYEQYF.

This clone has only one observation. The V call is TRBV5-1, the J call TRBJ1-4; D possibly corresponds to TRBD1 (5 bases). The CDR3 runs to 16 residues. Trimming removed 6 bases from V and 8 bases from J, with 23 bases in between. Germline values: CDR1 SGHRS, CDR2 YFSETQ. The DNA for the CDR3 is TGCGCCAGCACCCTAAACCCCGGGGGTCCTGGCGAAAAACTGTTTTTT. Its translation: CASTLNPGGPGEKLFF.

The chain couples TRBV6-5 to TRBJ1-1; D might be TRBD1 (6 bases). CDR1 and CDR2 (germline): MNHEY, SVGAGI. The CDR3 extends over 15 amino acids. Trimming removed 6 bases from V and 4 bases from J, with 18 bases in between. CDR3: CASSIQGGGSTEAFF. The CDR3 DNA is TGTGCCAGCAGCATACAGGGCGGTGGTAGCACTGAAGCTTTCTTT.

This clone was seen a single time. This chain connects TRBV7-9 to TRBJ1-1, with D possibly TRBD1 on 6 matching bases. This CDR3 spans 16 amino acids. Germline lookup yields CDR1 SEHNR and CDR2 FQNEAQ (reference sequence). The V and J ends lost 1 base and 1 base respectively, with 13 bases between them. The CDR3 loop reads CASSLEGGITNTEAFF. CDR3 DNA sequence: TGTGCCAGCAGCTTAGAGGGGGGGATTACGAACACTGAAGCTTTCTTT.

A word on this clone: The junction differs from germline at one of its ends, possibly a read error. The rearrangement uses TRBV3-1 (or the pseudogene TRBV3-2) and TRBJ2-2; a weak D match, TRBD2 (6 bases). The CDR3 covers 12 residues. Looked up from germline, CDR1 is LGHDT and CDR2 is YNNKEL (reference sequence). The chain's CDR3 is CASSQVNGGLFF. As DNA, the CDR3 is TGTGCCAGCAGCCAGGTCAACGGGGGGCTGTTTTTT.

The chain is built from TRBV4-1 and TRBJ2-3; unclear D gene. CDR1 is MGHRA, CDR2 YSYEKL, per germline. V gave up 4 bases and J gave up 1 base, with 6 bases separating them. This CDR3 is 13 amino acids long. CDR3 amino acids: CASSRLGTDTQYF. The CDR3 region has the DNA TGCGCCAGCAGCCGGCTAGGCACAGATACGCAGTATTTT.